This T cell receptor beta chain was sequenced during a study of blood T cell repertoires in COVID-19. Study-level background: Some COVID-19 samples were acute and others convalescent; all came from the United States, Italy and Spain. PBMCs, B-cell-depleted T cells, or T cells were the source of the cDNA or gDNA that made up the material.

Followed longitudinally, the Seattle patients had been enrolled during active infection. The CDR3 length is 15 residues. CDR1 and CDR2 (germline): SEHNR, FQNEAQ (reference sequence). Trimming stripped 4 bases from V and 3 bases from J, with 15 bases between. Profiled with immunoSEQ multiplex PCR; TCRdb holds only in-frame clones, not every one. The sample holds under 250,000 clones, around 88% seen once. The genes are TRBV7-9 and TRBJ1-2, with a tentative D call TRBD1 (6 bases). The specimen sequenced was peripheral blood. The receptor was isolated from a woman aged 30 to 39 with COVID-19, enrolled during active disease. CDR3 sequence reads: CASSSPSGVDYGYTF. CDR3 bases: TGTGCCAGCAGCTCCCCATCAGGGGTAGACTATGGCTACACCTTC.